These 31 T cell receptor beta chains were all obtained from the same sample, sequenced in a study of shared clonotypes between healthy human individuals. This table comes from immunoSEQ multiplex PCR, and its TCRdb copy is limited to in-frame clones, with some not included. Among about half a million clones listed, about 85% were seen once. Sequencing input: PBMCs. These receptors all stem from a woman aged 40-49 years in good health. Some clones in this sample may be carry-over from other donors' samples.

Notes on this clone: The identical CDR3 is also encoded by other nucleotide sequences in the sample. As DNA, the CDR3 is TGCGCCAGCAGCTTCTCCGGGACAGGGGGTGCAGATACGCAGTATTTT. Residues: CASSFSGTGGADTQYF. The V and J genes are TRBV5-1 and TRBJ2-3; 11 bases map to TRBD1. The trim removed 2 bases at V and 4 bases at J, leaving 6 bases unmatched. The CDR3 contains 16 residues. CDR1 is SGHRS, CDR2 YFSETQ, per germline.

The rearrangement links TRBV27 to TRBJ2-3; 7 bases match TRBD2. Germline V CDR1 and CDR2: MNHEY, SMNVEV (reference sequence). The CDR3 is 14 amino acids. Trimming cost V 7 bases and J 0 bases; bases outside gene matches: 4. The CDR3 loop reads CASKEGGSTDTQYF. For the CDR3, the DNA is TGTGCCAGCAAAGAGGGAGGGAGCACAGATACGCAGTATTTT.

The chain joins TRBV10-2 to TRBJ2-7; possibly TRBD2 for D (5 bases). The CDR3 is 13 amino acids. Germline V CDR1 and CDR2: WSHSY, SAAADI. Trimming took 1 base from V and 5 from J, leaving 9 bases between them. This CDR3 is CASSEFRTDEQYF. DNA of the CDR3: TGCGCCAGCAGTGAGTTCAGGACTGACGAGCAGTACTTC.

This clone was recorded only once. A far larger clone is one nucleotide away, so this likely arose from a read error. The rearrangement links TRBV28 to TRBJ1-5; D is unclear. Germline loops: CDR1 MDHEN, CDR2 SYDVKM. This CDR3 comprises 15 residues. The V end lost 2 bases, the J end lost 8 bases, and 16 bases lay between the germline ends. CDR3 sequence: CASSLIRGRHKPQHF. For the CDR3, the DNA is TGTGCCAGCAGTTTAATCCGGGGAAGGCATAAGCCCCAGCATTTT.

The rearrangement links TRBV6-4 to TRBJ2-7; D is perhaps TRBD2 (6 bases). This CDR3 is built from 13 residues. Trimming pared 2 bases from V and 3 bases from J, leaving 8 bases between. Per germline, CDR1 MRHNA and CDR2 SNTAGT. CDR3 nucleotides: TGTGCCAGCAGTGACCGGGGGAACTACGAGCAGTACTTC. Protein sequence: CASSDRGNYEQYF.

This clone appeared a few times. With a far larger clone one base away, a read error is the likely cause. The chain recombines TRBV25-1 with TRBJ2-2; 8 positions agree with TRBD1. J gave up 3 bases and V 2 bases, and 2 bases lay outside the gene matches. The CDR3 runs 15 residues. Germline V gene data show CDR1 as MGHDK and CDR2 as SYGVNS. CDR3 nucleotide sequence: TGTGCCAGCAGTGAACCGGACAGGGACACCGGGGAGCTGTTTTTT. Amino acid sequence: CASSEPDRDTGELFF. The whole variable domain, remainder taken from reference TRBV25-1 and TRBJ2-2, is EADIYQTPRYLVIGTGKKITLECSQTMGHDKMYWYQQDPGMELHLIHYSYGVNSTEKGDLSSESTVSRIRTEHFPLTLESARPSHTSQYLCASSEPDRDTGELFFGEGSRLTVL.

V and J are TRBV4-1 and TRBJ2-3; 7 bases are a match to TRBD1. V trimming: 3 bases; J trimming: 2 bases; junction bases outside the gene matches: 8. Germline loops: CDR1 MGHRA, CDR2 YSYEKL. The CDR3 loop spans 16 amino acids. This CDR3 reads CASSHSDRVITDTQYF. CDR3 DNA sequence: TGCGCCAGCAGCCACTCCGACAGGGTGATCACAGATACGCAGTATTTT.

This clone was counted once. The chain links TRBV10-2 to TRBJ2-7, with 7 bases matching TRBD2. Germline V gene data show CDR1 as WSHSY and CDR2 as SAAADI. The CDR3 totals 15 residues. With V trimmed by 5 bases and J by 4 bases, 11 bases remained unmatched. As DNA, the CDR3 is TGCGCCAGCAGTTTATGGGCGGGAGAAGGGTACGAGCAGTACTTC. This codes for CASSLWAGEGYEQYF.

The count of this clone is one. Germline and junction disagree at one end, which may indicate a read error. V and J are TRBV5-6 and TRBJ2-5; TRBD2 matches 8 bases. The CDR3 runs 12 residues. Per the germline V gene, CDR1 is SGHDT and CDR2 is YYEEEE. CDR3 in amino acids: CASSIRGGTNDF. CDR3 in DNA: TGTGCCAGCAGCATCCGGGGGGGAACGAACGACTTC.

The CDR3 coding sequence is TGTGCCAGCAGTTACGCCCTAGCGGGAGCCGGAGAGACCCAGTACTTC. The encoded protein is CASSYALAGAGETQYF. The chain uses TRBV6-6 and TRBJ2-5; 10 positions agree with TRBD2. Looked up from germline, CDR1 is MNHNY and CDR2 is SVGAGI (reference sequence). Unmatched junction bases numbered 7, after V lost 2 bases and J lost 4 bases. CDR3 length equals 16 residues.

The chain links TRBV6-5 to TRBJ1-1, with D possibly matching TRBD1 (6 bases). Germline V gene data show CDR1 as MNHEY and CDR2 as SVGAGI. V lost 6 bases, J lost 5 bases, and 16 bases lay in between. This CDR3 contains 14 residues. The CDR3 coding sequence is TGTGCCAGCAGGATTAGGGGGACGGGGACTGAAGCTTTCTTT. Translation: CASRIRGTGTEAFF.

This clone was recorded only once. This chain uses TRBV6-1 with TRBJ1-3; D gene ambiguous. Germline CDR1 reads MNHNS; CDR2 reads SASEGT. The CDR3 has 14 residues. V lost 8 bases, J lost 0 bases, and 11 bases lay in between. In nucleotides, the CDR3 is TGTGCCAGCTCCCGGGCAAGCTCTGGAAACACCATATATTTT. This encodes CASSRASSGNTIYF.

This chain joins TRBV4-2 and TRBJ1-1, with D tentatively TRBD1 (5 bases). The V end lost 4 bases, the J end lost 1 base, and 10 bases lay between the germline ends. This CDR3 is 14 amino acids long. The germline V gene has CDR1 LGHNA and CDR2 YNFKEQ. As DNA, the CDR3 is TGTGCCAGCAGCCGGGGCTCCGCGAACACTGAAGCTTTCTTT. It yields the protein CASSRGSANTEAFF.

The CDR3 DNA is TGTGCCAGCAGTCTGGAGGCCTCCTACAATGAGCAGTTCTTC. Translated, it gives CASSLEASYNEQFF. This chain uses TRBV2 with TRBJ2-1; D is perhaps TRBD2 (5 bases). Germline CDR1 and CDR2: SNHLY and FYNNEI. The CDR3 extends over 14 amino acids. V lost 5 bases and J lost 0, with 8 bases in between.

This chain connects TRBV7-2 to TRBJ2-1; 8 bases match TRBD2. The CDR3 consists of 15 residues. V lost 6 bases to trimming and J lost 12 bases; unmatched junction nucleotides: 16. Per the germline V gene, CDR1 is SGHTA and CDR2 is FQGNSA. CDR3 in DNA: TGTGCCAGCAGGAAGGACCAGCGGGAGTCATCTGGGCAGTTCTTC. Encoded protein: CASRKDQRESSGQFF.

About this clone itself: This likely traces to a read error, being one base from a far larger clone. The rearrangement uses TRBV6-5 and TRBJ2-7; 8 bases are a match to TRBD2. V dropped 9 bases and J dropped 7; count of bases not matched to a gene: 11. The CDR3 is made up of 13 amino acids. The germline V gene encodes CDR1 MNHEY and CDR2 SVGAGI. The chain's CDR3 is CASGGVREGEQYF. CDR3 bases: TGTGCCAGTGGTGGAGTTCGGGAGGGTGAGCAGTACTTC.

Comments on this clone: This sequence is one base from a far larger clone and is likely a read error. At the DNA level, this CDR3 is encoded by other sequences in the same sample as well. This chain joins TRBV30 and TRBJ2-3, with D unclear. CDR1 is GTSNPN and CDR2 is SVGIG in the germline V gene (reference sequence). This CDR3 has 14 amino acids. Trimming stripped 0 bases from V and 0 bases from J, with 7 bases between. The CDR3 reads CAWSVGLSTDTQYF. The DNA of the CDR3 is TGTGCCTGGAGTGTAGGGCTCAGCACAGATACGCAGTATTTT.

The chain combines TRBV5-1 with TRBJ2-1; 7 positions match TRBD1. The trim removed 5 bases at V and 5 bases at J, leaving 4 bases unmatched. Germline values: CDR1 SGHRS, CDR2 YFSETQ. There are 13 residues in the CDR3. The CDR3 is CASSQDRNNEQFF. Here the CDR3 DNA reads TGCGCCAGCAGTCAGGACAGGAACAATGAGCAGTTCTTC.

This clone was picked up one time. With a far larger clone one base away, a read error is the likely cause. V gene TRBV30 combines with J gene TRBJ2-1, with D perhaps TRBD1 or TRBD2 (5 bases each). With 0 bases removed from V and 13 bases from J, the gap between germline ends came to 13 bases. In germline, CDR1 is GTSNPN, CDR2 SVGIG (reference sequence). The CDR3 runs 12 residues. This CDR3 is CAWSVTVGDQFF. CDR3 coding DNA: TGTGCCTGGAGTGTCACCGTGGGGGATCAGTTCTTC.

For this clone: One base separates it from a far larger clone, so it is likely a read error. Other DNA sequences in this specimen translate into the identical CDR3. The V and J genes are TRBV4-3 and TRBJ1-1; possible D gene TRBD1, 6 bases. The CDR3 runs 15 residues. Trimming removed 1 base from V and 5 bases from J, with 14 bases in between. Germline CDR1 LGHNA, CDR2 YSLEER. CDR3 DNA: TGCGCCAGCAGCCAAGGGAGACAGGAGAATACTGAAGCTTTCTTT. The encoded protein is CASSQGRQENTEAFF.

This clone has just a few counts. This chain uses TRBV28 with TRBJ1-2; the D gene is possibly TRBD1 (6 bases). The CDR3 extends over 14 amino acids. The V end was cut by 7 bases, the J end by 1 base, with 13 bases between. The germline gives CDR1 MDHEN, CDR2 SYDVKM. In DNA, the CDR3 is TGTGCCAGCACCGTCGGACAGAATAACTATGGCTACACCTTC. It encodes CASTVGQNNYGYTF.

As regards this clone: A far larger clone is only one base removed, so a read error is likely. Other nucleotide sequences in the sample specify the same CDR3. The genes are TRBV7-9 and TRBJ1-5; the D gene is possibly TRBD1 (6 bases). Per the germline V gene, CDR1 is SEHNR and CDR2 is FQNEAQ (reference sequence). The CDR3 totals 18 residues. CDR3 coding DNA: TGTGCCAGCAGCTTGGTAGGAGGGGGACTTACGAGCAATCAGCCTCAGCATTTT. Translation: CASSLVGGGLTSNQPQHF.

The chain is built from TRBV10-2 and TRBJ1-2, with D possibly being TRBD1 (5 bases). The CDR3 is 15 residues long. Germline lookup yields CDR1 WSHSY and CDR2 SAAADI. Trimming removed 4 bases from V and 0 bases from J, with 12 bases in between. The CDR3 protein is CASSVGQRANYGYTF. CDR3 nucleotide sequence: TGCGCCAGCAGTGTGGGGCAGCGAGCTAACTATGGCTACACCTTC.

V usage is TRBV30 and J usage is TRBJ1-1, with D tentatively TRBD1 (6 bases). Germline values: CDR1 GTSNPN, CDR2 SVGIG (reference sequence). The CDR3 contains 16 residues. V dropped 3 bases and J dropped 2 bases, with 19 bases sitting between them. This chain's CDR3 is CAWRPERGALNTEAFF. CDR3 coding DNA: TGTGCCTGGAGACCGGAGCGGGGGGCACTAAACACTGAAGCTTTCTTT. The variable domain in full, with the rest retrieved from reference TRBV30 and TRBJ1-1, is SQTIHQWPATLVQPVGSPLSLECTVEGTSNPNLYWYRQAAGRGLQLLFYSVGIGQISSEVPQNLSASRPQDRQFILSSKKLLLSDSGFYLCAWRPERGALNTEAFFGQGTRLTVV.

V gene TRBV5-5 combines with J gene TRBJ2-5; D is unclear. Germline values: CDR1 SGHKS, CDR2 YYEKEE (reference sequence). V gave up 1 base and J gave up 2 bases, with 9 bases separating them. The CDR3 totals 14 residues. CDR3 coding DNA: TGTGCCAGCAGCTTGATGTCAGCTCAAGAGACCCAGTACTTC. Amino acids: CASSLMSAQETQYF.

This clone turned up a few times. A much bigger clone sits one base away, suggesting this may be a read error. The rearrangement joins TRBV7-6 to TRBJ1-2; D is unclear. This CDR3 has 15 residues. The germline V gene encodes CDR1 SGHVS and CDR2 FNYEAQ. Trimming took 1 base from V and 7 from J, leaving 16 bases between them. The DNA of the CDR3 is TGTGCCAGCAGCTTAGAGGAGGGATTCGGCTGTGGCTACACCTTC. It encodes CASSLEEGFGCGYTF.

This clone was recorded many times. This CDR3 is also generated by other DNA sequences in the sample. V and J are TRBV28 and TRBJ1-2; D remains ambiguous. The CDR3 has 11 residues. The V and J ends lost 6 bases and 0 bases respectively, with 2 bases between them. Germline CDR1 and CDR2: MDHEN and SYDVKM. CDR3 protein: CASRSNYGYTF. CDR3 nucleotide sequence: TGTGCCAGCAGGTCTAACTATGGCTACACCTTC.

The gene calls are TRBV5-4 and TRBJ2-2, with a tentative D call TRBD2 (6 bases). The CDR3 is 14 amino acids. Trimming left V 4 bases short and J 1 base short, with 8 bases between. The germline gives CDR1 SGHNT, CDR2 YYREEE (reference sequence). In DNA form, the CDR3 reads TGTGCCAGCAGCCGGACTAAGAACACCGGGGAGCTGTTTTTT. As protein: CASSRTKNTGELFF.

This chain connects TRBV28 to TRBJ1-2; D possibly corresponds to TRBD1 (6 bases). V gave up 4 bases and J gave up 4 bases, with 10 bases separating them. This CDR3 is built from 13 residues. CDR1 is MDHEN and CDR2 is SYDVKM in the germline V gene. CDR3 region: CASSSGQSYGYTF. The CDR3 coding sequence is TGTGCCAGCAGTTCAGGACAGTCCTATGGCTACACCTTC.

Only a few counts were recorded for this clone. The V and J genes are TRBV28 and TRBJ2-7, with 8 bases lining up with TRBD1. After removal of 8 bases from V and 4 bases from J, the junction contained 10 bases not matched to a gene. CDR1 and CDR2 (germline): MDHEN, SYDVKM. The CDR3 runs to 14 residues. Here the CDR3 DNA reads TGTGCCAGCCAGACAGGGGCCCTTAGATACGAGCAGTACTTC. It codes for CASQTGALRYEQYF.

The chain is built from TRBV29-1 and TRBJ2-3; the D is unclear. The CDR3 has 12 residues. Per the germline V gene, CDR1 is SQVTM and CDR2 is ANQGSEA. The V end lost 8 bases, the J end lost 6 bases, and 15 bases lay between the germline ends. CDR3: CSIGPRDDTQYF. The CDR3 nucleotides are TGCAGCATTGGGCCCCGCGACGATACGCAGTATTTT.